The 21 T cell receptor beta chains given below trace back to one sample, sequenced in a study of Graves' ophthalmopathy and Graves' hyperthyroidism. The authors amplified TCR beta CDR3 regions, and they did so from RNA transcripts for repertoire sequencing. After a first-round RT-PCR with HTBI primers, a second-round multiplex PCR was run. TCRdb re-analysed the multiplex PCR reads in MiXCR, keeping a single row per CDR3 protein. Altogether 600,000 to 950,000 distinct CDR3 sequences are present, approximately 40% being singletons, with the ten largest covering around 40%. The specimen was peripheral blood. The receptors were gathered from an adult man with Graves' ophthalmopathy.

This clonotype turned up a few times. This rearrangement joins TRBV20-1 to TRBJ2-5; D unresolved. CDR1 DFQATT and CDR2 SNEGSKA come from the germline V gene (reference sequence). The CDR3 is made up of 11 amino acids. Trimming left V 3 bases short and J 5 bases short, with 7 bases between. In nucleotides, the CDR3 is TGCAGTGCTAGCAGGATTGAGACCCAGTACTTC. It encodes CSASRIETQYF.

This clonotype has at least ten counts. One junction end does not reproduce the germline sequence, and a read error may be involved. The CDR3 region has the DNA TGTGCCAGCAGTCCAGCTAACTATGGCTACACCTTC. Amino acid sequence: CASSPANYGYTF. This chain links TRBV5-1 with TRBJ1-2; no clear D gene. This CDR3 is 12 amino acids long. Germline V gene data show CDR1 as SGHRS and CDR2 as YFSETQ. Drawing the rest from reference TRBV5-1 and TRBJ1-2, the complete variable domain is KAGVTQTPRYLIKTRGQQVTLSCSPISGHRSVSWYQQTPGQGLQFLFEYFSETQRNKGNFPGRFSGRQFSNSRSEMNVSTLELGDSALYLCASSPANYGYTFGSGTRLTVV.

This clonotype was seen a few times. The chain has TRBV24-1 and TRBJ1-1, with D hard to call. The CDR3 is 14 residues long. The germline gives CDR1 KGHDR, CDR2 SFDVKD. V dropped 11 bases and J dropped 5 bases, with 20 bases sitting between them. CDR3 nucleotide sequence: TGTGCCAGCACCGGCCCGGCGGGGAGAACTGAAGCTTTCTTT. Protein sequence: CASTGPAGRTEAFF.

This chain uses TRBV2 with TRBJ2-3; 7 bases map to TRBD2. The CDR3 has 14 amino acids. V shed 10 bases and J 0 bases; nucleotides not matched to a gene: 7. Germline V gene lookup returns CDR1 SNHLY and CDR2 FYNNEI. The CDR3 region is CATDPGGSTDTQYF. The CDR3 DNA reads as TGTGCCACCGACCCGGGGGGAAGCACAGATACGCAGTATTTT.

The sample holds many counts of this clonotype. The rearrangement uses TRBV10-3 and TRBJ2-6; no firm D call. Looked up from germline, CDR1 is ENHRY and CDR2 is SYGVKD. Trimming removed 3 bases from V and 0 bases from J, with 6 bases in between. The CDR3 contains 15 residues. This chain's CDR3 is CAISEGVSGANVLTF. As DNA, the CDR3 is TGTGCCATCAGTGAAGGAGTCTCTGGGGCCAACGTCCTGACTTTC.

The CDR3 DNA reads as TGTGCCTGGAGTGTAGGACAGGGGTCTTTCGGCTACACCTTC. It is translated as CAWSVGQGSFGYTF. This chain connects TRBV5-4 to TRBJ1-2, with TRBD1 matching over 9 bases. Trimming removed 10 bases from V and 8 bases from J; junction bases left unmatched: 15. CDR1 SGHNT and CDR2 YYREEE come from the germline V gene (reference sequence). There are 14 residues in the CDR3.

At least ten counts were recorded for this clonotype. This rearrangement joins TRBV5-6 to TRBJ1-2; possible D gene TRBD1, 5 bases. Trimming left V 5 bases short and J 4 bases short, with 18 bases between. The CDR3 totals 15 residues. Germline CDR1 SGHDT, CDR2 YYEEEE. The CDR3 DNA reads TGTGCCAGCAGAGACGGGACTCATCATCGCTATGGCTACACCTTC. Its translation: CASRDGTHHRYGYTF.

The V call is TRBV6-2 or TRBV6-3, the J call TRBJ2-5; D perhaps matches TRBD1 (6 bases). Germline values: CDR1 MNHEY, CDR2 SVGEGT. CDR3 length: 14 residues. Trimming stripped 2 bases from V and 5 bases from J, with 12 bases between. The CDR3: CASSYVGGSETQYF. Here the CDR3 DNA reads TGTGCCAGCAGTTACGTTGGGGGCTCCGAGACCCAGTACTTC.

V and J are TRBV7-8 and TRBJ1-4; tentatively, D is TRBD1 (5 bases). The CDR3 is 16 residues long. V lost 5 bases, J lost 8 bases, and 21 bases lay in between. Germline values: CDR1 SGHVS, CDR2 FQNEAQ. The CDR3 here is CASSLGREDTGEKLFF. The DNA of the CDR3 is TGTGCCAGCAGCCTGGGCAGGGAGGACACCGGGGAAAAACTGTTTTTT. Full variable domain (rest looked up from reference TRBV7-8 and TRBJ1-4): GAGVSQSPRYKVAKRGQDVALRCDPISGHVSLFWYQQALGQGPEFLTYFQNEAQLDKSGLPSDRFFAERPEGSVSTLKIQRTQQEDSAVYLCASSLGREDTGEKLFFGSGTQLSVL.

The chain is built from TRBV15 and TRBJ2-5; D is perhaps TRBD2 (5 bases). The CDR3 is made up of 14 amino acids. Germline CDR1 and CDR2: LNHNV and YYDKDF (reference sequence). The V end was cut by 5 bases, the J end by 5 bases, with 15 bases between. CDR3 nucleotide sequence: TGTGCCACCAGCGCCCATTACTCGGGGGAGACCCAGTACTTC. Translated: CATSAHYSGETQYF.

The V call is TRBV29-1, the J call TRBJ2-7, with TRBD1 identical over 11 bases. In germline, CDR1 is SQVTM, CDR2 ANQGSEA. This CDR3 is 14 amino acids long. After removal of 4 bases from V and 2 bases from J, the junction contained 4 bases not matched to a gene. CDR3 sequence: CSVGTGGDPYEQYF. The CDR3 nucleotides are TGCAGCGTTGGGACAGGGGGCGACCCCTACGAGCAGTACTTC.

Concerning this clonotype: This could be a read error, since a much larger clone is one nucleotide away. The rearrangement links TRBV7-9 to TRBJ2-7; TRBD2 is a possible D gene (6 bases). Per the germline V gene, CDR1 is SEHNR and CDR2 is FQNEAQ (reference sequence). This CDR3 has 15 amino acids. For the CDR3, the DNA is TGTGCCAACAGCTACGGGACTGGAAGATACTACGAGCAGTACTTC. It yields the protein CANSYGTGRYYEQYF.

The CDR3 coding sequence is TGTGCCAGCAGTGGGACAGGGGTATCCGGGGAGCTGTTTTTT. Residues: CASSGTGVSGELFF. The chain combines TRBV25-1 with TRBJ2-2; 9 nucleotides align to TRBD1. V was pared by 4 bases and J by 6 bases, with 3 bases of the junction left unmatched. The V gene's germline CDR1 is MGHDK and CDR2 SYGVNS. CDR3 length: 14 amino acids.

The gene calls are TRBV20-1 and TRBJ2-7; the D gene is possibly TRBD2 (6 bases). Germline V CDR1 and CDR2: DFQATT, SNEGSKA (reference sequence). The CDR3 sequence is 14 residues long. V was clipped by 6 bases and J by 3 bases, with 18 bases between them. The CDR3 loop reads CSAHSGEGGYEQYF. The CDR3 bases are TGCAGTGCCCATTCCGGCGAGGGAGGCTACGAGCAGTACTTC.

This rearrangement joins TRBV10-3 to TRBJ1-6; weak D call: TRBD1 (6 bases). The CDR3 consists of 15 residues. Germline lookup yields CDR1 ENHRY and CDR2 SYGVKD. V was shortened by 10 bases and J by 6 bases, with 19 bases between the two germline ends. The CDR3 spells CASTLRTESNSPLHF. DNA of the CDR3: TGTGCCAGCACCCTAAGGACAGAGAGTAATTCACCCCTCCACTTT.

The DNA of the CDR3 is TGTGCCAGCAGTTACTCGGGGGTTCAGACTGAAGCTTTCTTT. This encodes CASSYSGVQTEAFF. The chain has TRBV2 and TRBJ1-1, with D maybe TRBD1 (5 bases). The V end was cut by 5 bases, the J end by 5 bases, with 15 bases between. Germline CDR1 reads SNHLY; CDR2 reads FYNNEI. The CDR3 is 14 amino acids.

This clonotype was seen ten or more times. The gene calls are TRBV5-8 and TRBJ2-5; 7 bases match TRBD2. Germline CDR1 is SGHTS and CDR2 is YDEGEE. The CDR3 length is 16 residues. V was pared by 6 bases and J by 4 bases, with 15 bases of the junction left unmatched. In DNA form, the CDR3 reads TGTGCCAGCACCGGAGAGAGGAGGGAGGGCTCAGAGACCCAGTACTTC. It encodes CASTGERREGSETQYF. Combining the CDR3 with reference TRBV5-8 and TRBJ2-5 gives the whole variable domain EAGVTQSPTHLIKTRGQQATLRCSPISGHTSVYWYQQALGLGLQFLLWYDEGEERNRGNFPPRFSGRQFPNYSSELNVNALELEDSALYLCASTGERREGSETQYFGPGTRLLVL.

The V and J genes are TRBV7-9 and TRBJ1-2; D is perhaps TRBD1 (6 bases). CDR3 length: 17 amino acids. Per the germline V gene, CDR1 is SEHNR and CDR2 is FQNEAQ (reference sequence). V lost 5 bases to trimming and J lost 3 bases, with 22 bases between them. The CDR3 spells CASSQVTGGALDYGYTF. The CDR3 DNA is TGTGCCAGCAGCCAAGTTACCGGGGGGGCGTTGGACTATGGCTACACCTTC.

This clonotype has at least ten counts. The chain's CDR3 is CAISLGPDANVLTF. The CDR3, as DNA: TGTGCCATCAGTCTTGGCCCCGATGCCAACGTCCTGACTTTC. The chain recombines TRBV10-3 with TRBJ2-6, with D unresolved. The CDR3 runs 14 residues. CDR1 is ENHRY and CDR2 is SYGVKD in the germline V gene. Trimming stripped 5 bases from V and 7 bases from J, with 12 bases between.

V gene TRBV7-9 combines with J gene TRBJ2-5, with 11 bases fitting TRBD2. With V trimmed by 4 bases and J by 5 bases, 12 bases remained unmatched. CDR1 and CDR2 (germline): SEHNR, FQNEAQ (reference sequence). The CDR3 is made up of 17 amino acids. The CDR3 loop is CASSSPSLAGGGETQYF. The CDR3 DNA sequence: TGTGCCAGCAGCTCCCCCTCCCTAGCGGGAGGAGGGGAGACCCAGTACTTC.

Concerning this clonotype: A much more abundant neighbour one base away suggests this may be a read error. The chain combines TRBV29-1 with TRBJ1-5, with 9 bases lining up with TRBD1. Germline V gene data show CDR1 as SQVTM and CDR2 as ANQGSEA. The CDR3 totals 17 residues. V gave up 7 bases and J gave up 1 base; unmatched junction bases: 14. CDR3 sequence reads: CSGLGQGGLWSNQPQHF. CDR3 sequence (DNA): TGCAGCGGGCTGGGACAGGGAGGATTGTGGAGCAATCAGCCCCAGCATTTT. The full variable domain, completed using reference TRBV29-1 and TRBJ1-5, is SAVISQKPSRDICQRGTSLTIQCQVDSQVTMMFWYRQQPGQSLTLIATANQGSEATYESGFVIDKFPISRPNLTFSTLTVSNMSPEDSSIYLCSGLGQGGLWSNQPQHFGDGTRLSIL.